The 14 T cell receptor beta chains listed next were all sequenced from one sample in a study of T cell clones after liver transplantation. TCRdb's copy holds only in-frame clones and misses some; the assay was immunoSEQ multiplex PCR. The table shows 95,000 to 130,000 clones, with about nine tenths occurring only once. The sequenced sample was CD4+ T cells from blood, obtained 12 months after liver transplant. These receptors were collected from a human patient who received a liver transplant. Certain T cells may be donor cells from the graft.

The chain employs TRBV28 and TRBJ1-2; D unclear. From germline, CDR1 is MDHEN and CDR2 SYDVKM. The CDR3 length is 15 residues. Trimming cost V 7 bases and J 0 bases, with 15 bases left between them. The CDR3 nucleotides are TGTGCCAGCACCCGAGGAAGGCTCTCTAACTATGGCTACACCTTC. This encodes CASTRGRLSNYGYTF.

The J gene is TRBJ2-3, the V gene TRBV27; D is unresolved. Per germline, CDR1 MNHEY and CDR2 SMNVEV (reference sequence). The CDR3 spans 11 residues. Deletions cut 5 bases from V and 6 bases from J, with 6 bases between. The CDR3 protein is CASSRSDTQYF. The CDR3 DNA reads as TGTGCCAGCAGTCGTTCCGATACGCAGTATTTT.

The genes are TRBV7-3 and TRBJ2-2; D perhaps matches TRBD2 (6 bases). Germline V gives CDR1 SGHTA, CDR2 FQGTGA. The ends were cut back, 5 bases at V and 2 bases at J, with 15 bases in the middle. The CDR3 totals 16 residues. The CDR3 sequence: CASSPQMGGNTGELFF. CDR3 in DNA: TGTGCCAGCAGCCCCCAGATGGGGGGAAACACCGGGGAGCTGTTTTTT.

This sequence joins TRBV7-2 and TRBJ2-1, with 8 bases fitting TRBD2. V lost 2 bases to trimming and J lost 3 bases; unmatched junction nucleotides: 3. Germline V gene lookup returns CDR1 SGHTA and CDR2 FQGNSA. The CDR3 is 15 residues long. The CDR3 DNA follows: TGTGCCAGCAGCTTATCAAGCGGGGGCTACAATGAGCAGTTCTTC. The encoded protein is CASSLSSGGYNEQFF.

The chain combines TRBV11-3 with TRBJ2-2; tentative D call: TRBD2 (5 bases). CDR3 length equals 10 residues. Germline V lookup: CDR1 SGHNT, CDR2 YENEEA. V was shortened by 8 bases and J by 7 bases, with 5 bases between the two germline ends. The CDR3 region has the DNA TGTGCCAGCGGACTCGGGGAGCTGTTTTTT. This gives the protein CASGLGELFF.

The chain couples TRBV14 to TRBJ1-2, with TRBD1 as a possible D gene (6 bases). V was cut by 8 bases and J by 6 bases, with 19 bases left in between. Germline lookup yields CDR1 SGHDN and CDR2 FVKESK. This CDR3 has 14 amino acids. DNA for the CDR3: TGTGCCAGCTTTCCGGGACAAAGGACGGATGGCTACACCTTC. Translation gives CASFPGQRTDGYTF.

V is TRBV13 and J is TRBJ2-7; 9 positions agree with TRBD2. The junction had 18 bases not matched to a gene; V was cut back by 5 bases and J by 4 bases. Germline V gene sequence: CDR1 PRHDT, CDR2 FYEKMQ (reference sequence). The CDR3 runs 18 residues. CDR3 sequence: CASSLLPSGVAGAYEQYF. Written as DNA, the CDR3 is TGTGCCAGCAGCCTCCTCCCGAGCGGGGTAGCGGGAGCGTACGAGCAGTACTTC. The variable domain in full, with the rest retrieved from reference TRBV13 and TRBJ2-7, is AAGVIQSPRHLIKEKRETATLKCYPIPRHDTVYWYQQGPGQDPQFLISFYEKMQSDKGSIPDRFSAQQFSDYHSELNMSSLELGDSALYFCASSLLPSGVAGAYEQYFGPGTRLTVT.

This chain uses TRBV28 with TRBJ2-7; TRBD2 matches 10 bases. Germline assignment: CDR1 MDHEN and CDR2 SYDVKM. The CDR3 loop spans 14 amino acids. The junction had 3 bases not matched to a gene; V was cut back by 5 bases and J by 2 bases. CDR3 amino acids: CASSISGRTYEQYF. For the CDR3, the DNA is TGTGCCAGCAGTATTAGCGGGAGGACCTACGAGCAGTACTTC.

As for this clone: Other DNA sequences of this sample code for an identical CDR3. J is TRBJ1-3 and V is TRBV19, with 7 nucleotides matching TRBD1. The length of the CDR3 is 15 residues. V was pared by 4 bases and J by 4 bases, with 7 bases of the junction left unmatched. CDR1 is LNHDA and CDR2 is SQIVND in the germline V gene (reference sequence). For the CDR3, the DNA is TGTGCCAGTAGTACCCTGACAGGGTCCGGAAACACCATATATTTT. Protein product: CASSTLTGSGNTIYF.

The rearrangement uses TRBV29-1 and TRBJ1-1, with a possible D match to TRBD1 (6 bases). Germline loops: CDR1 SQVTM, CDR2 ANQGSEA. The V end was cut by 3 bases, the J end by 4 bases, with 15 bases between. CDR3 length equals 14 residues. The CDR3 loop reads CSVEAELGATEAFF. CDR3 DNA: TGCAGCGTTGAGGCCGAATTGGGGGCCACTGAAGCTTTCTTT.

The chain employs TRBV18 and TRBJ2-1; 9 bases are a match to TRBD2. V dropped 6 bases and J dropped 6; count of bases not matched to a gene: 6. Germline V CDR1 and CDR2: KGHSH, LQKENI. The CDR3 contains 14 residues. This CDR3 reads CASSQQAGGNEQFF. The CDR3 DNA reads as TGTGCCAGCTCGCAGCAAGCGGGAGGCAATGAGCAGTTCTTC.

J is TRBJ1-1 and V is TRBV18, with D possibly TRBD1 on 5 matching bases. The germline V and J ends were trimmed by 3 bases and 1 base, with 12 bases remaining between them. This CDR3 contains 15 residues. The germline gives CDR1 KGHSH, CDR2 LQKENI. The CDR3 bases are TGTGCCAGCTCACCGGACTCCGGACAGAACACTGAAGCTTTCTTT. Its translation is CASSPDSGQNTEAFF.

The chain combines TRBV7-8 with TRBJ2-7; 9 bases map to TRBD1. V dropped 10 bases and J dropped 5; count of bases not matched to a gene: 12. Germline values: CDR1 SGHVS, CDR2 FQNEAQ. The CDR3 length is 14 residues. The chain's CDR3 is CATGQGAFPNEQYF. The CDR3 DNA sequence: TGTGCCACGGGACAGGGTGCTTTCCCCAACGAGCAGTACTTC. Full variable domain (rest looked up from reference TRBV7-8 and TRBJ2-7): GAGVSQSPRYKVAKRGQDVALRCDPISGHVSLFWYQQALGQGPEFLTYFQNEAQLDKSGLPSDRFFAERPEGSVSTLKIQRTQQEDSAVYLCATGQGAFPNEQYFGPGTRLTVT.

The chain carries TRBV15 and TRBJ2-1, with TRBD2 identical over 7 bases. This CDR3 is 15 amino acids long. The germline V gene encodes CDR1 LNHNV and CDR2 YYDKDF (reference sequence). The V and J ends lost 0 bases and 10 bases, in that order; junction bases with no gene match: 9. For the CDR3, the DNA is TGTGCCACCAGCAGAGATCTCGCGGGAGTAGCCGAGCAGTTCTTC. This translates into CATSRDLAGVAEQFF.